The present TCR beta chain was sequenced within a study of response to subunit inactivated influenza vaccine. Study-wide findings and caveats: Authors suggested each seasonal influenza vaccination recruits few new T cells.

There are 11 residues in the CDR3. V lost 4 bases, J lost 6 bases, and 7 bases lay in between. The table lists this clonotype with a few counts. Its antigen is not known. One entry per CDR3 protein, called by TCRdb with MiXCR from the RT-PCR reads. This sample has about 540,000 distinct CDR3 sequences, with approximately 24% found just once. Separately, the same data were catalogued under a study of T cells expressing NK-cell markers. As that study records: 5'RACE template switching with UMIs generated TCR beta cDNA. Dominant NKG2C+ clonotypes accounted for roughly 1.0-8% of CD8+ T cells in more than 5 donors.

The TCR was taken from a man over 45 who received an inactivated influenza vaccine. This chain joins TRBV12-3 or TRBV12-4 and TRBJ2-7; D ambiguous. This specimen was CD4+ T cells sorted from PBMCs, taken 12 days after vaccination. The CDR3 nucleotides are TGTGCCAGCAGTTGGGGAACCGAGCAGTACTTC. Encoded protein: CASSWGTEQYF.